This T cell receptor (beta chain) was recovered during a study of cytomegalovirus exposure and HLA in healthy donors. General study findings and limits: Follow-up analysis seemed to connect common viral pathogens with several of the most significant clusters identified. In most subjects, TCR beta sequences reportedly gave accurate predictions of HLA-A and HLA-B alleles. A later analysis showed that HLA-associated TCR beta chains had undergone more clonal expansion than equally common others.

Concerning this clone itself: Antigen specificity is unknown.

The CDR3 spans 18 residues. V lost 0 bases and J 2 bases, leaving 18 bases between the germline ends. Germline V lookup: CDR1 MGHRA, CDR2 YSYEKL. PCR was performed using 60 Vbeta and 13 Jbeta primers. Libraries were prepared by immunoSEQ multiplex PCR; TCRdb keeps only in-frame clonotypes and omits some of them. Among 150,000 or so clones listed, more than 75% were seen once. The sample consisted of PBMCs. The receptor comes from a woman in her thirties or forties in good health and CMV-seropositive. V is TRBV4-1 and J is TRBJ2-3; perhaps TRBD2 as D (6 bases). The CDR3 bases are TGCGCCAGCAGCCAAGATTTGGACACGGGGGTCTACACAGATACGCAGTATTTT. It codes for CASSQDLDTGVYTDTQYF.